One sample yielded the 25 T cell receptor beta chains listed below, sequenced in a study of blood T cells in healthy people across ages. Sample-barcoded 5' priming and a J-beta primer mix drove a second PCR of 7 to 11 cycles. TCRdb itself ran the 5' RACE reads through MiXCR, one entry per CDR3 protein. The data contain 550,000 to 750,000 distinct CDR3 sequences, under 25% of them singletons. Sequenced input: blood. The source is a man between 70 and 80 years old in good health.

This clonotype was seen once. The genes are TRBV21-1 and TRBJ2-7; TRBD1 reflects the table's D call only, with no check against the DNA. TRBV21-1 is deemed a pseudogene. The CDR3 contains 14 residues. CDR3 in amino acids: CASSSRDRGREQYF. The CDR3 bases are TGTGCCAGCAGTAGCCGGGACAGGGGCCGCGAGCAGTACTTC.

The J gene is TRBJ2-3, the V gene TRBV2, with 7 bases fitting TRBD1. The J call is in doubt because the DNA end fits TRBJ1-1 better. The length of the CDR3 is 13 residues. In germline, CDR1 is SNHLY, CDR2 FYNNEI. The CDR3 sequence: CASRDRATTEAFF. The CDR3 DNA follows: TGTGCCAGCAGAGACAGGGCAACCACTGAAGCTTTCTTT.

V gene TRBV6-5 combines with J gene TRBJ2-5; D may be TRBD2 (6 bases). The DNA matches TRBJ2-1 better at its end, which makes the J call doubtful. Looked up from germline, CDR1 is MNHEY and CDR2 is SVGAGI. This CDR3 is 12 amino acids long. The CDR3: CASGRGGNEQFF. The CDR3, as DNA: TGTGCCAGCGGGAGAGGAGGGAATGAGCAGTTCTTC.

This clonotype was observed a few times. The rearrangement joins TRBV7-8 to TRBJ2-7, with 9 bases lining up with TRBD1. Germline CDR1 is SGHVS and CDR2 is FQNEAQ. V lost 5 bases to trimming and J lost 3 bases; unmatched junction nucleotides: 8. CDR3 size: 15 residues. In DNA, the CDR3 is TGTGCCAGCAGCCCGCCGGGACAGGGCCTCTACGAGCAGTACTTC. This encodes CASSPPGQGLYEQYF.

This clonotype was observed a few times. V is TRBV10-3 and J is TRBJ2-7; perhaps TRBD2 as D (6 bases). Germline lookup yields CDR1 ENHRY and CDR2 SYGVKD. The CDR3 spans 13 residues. With 0 bases removed from V and 9 bases from J, the gap between germline ends came to 12 bases. The CDR3 here is CAISESGGTGQYF. The CDR3 DNA follows: TGTGCCATCAGTGAGTCTGGCGGGACGGGGCAGTACTTC.

On this clonotype itself: Sequence at one end of the junction differs from germline and may be a read error. The CDR3 nucleotides read TGTGCCAGCAGTGGGGACACCACCTACGAGCAGTGCTTC. Residues: CASSGDTTYEQCF. V gene TRBV25-1 combines with J gene TRBJ2-7, with a tentative D call TRBD1 (6 bases). This CDR3 has 13 amino acids. The germline gives CDR1 MGHDK, CDR2 SYGVNS.

The sample holds a few counts of this clonotype. The chain uses TRBV3-1 and TRBJ1-6; no clear D. Germline V lookup: CDR1 LGHDT, CDR2 YNNKEL (reference sequence). V was shortened by 1 base and J by 6 bases, with 7 bases between the two germline ends. The CDR3 is 14 residues long. In nucleotides, the CDR3 is TGTGCCAGCAGCCAAGGAGGGAGTAATTCACCCCTCCACTTT. Amino acid sequence: CASSQGGSNSPLHF.

This clonotype occurred once. The gene calls are TRBV7-8 and TRBJ2-5; no definite D call. Germline lookup yields CDR1 SGHVS and CDR2 FQNEAQ. The CDR3 totals 14 residues. Trimming removed 5 bases at V and 1 base at J, with 11 bases between. The CDR3 DNA is TGTGCCAGCAGCCGAGACGACGCCCAAGAGACCCAGTACTTC. As protein: CASSRDDAQETQYF.

This clonotype has only a few counts. A single base separates this from a much larger clone, so it may be a read error. The CDR3: CASSLRWTSGRPYVQYF. The CDR3 DNA follows: TGTGCCAGCAGTTTACGATGGACTAGCGGGAGACCTTACGTGCAGTACTTC. The J gene is TRBJ2-5, the V gene TRBV27, with TRBD2 matching over 13 bases. V lost 2 bases and J lost 11; bases outside the gene matches: 14. Germline V gene data show CDR1 as MNHEY and CDR2 as SMNVEV (reference sequence). This CDR3 is 17 amino acids long.

This clonotype was found many times. CDR3 protein: CASSQPGGKTQYF. The CDR3 DNA is TGTGCCAGCAGCCAACCAGGGGGCAAGACCCAGTACTTC. V gene TRBV3-1 combines with J gene TRBJ2-5, with TRBD1 identical over 8 bases. Germline CDR1 and CDR2: LGHDT and YNNKEL (reference sequence). Losses at the gene ends were 2 bases for V and 6 bases for J; bases not matched to a gene: 2. The CDR3 length is 13 residues.

This chain joins TRBV2 and TRBJ2-3, with D perhaps being TRBD1 or TRBD2 (8 bases each). This CDR3 spans 16 amino acids. CDR1 is SNHLY, CDR2 FYNNEI, per germline. Deletions cut 6 bases from V and 4 bases from J, with 20 bases between. The CDR3 bases are TGTGCCAGCAGCCCAGGGGGCGGGAGGTCCGCAGATACGCAGTATTTT. Its protein is CASSPGGGRSADTQYF.

This clonotype turned up a few times. This chain connects TRBV5-1 to TRBJ2-1, with 13 bases aligning to TRBD2. Germline values: CDR1 SGHRS, CDR2 YFSETQ. The CDR3 has 15 amino acids. V dropped 5 bases and J dropped 8; count of bases not matched to a gene: 7. Here the CDR3 DNA reads TGCGCCAGCAGGGAAGGACTAGCGGGAGAGGATGAGCAGTTCTTC. This codes for CASREGLAGEDEQFF.

The rearrangement links TRBV20-1 to TRBJ1-5; possibly TRBD1 for D (6 bases). The CDR3 is made up of 14 amino acids. V shed 3 bases and J shed 1 base, with 10 bases lying between them. Germline V gene data show CDR1 as DFQATT and CDR2 as SNEGSKA (reference sequence). The CDR3 DNA reads as TGCAGTGCTAGTGGGGGCGCGAGCAATCAGCCCCAGCATTTT. Its translation: CSASGGASNQPQHF.

This clonotype was seen more than once but under ten times. J is TRBJ2-7 and V is TRBV6-6; either TRBD1 or TRBD2 may supply D (5 bases each). Germline assignment: CDR1 MNHNY and CDR2 SVGAGI (reference sequence). V lost 6 bases and J lost 5, with 17 bases in between. The CDR3 has 14 residues. CDR3 region: CASSQNEGRDEQYF. The CDR3 DNA is TGTGCCAGCAGCCAAAATGAGGGACGGGACGAGCAGTACTTC.

This clonotype was seen more than once but under ten times. The gene calls are TRBV6-1 and TRBJ1-2; no definite D call. Per germline, CDR1 MNHNS and CDR2 SASEGT. The length of the CDR3 is 14 residues. Trimming pared 1 base from V and 5 bases from J, leaving 11 bases between. The chain's CDR3 is CASSEGRGKYGYTF. The CDR3 DNA follows: TGTGCCAGCAGTGAAGGTCGAGGGAAATATGGCTACACCTTC.

V is TRBV6-2 or TRBV6-3 and J is TRBJ2-7; 7 bases are shared with TRBD1. The trim removed 4 bases at V and 2 bases at J, leaving 5 bases unmatched. Germline CDR1 reads MNHEY; CDR2 reads SVGEGT. The CDR3 sequence is 14 residues long. CDR3 bases: TGTGCCAGCAGTTCCGGGACAGTTCCCTACGAGCAGTACTTC. Its protein is CASSSGTVPYEQYF.

The sample holds a few counts of this clonotype. The chain is built from TRBV2 and TRBJ1-1; tentatively, D is TRBD1 (6 bases). The V gene's germline CDR1 is SNHLY and CDR2 FYNNEI. Trimming took off 8 bases at V and 4 bases at J, with 11 bases between the two ends. The CDR3 covers 12 residues. The CDR3 DNA sequence: TGTGCCAGCGGAACAGGGAGCACTGAAGCTTTCTTT. Residues: CASGTGSTEAFF.

The V and J genes are TRBV20-1 and TRBJ2-1; TRBD1 is a possible D gene (6 bases). V was cut by 3 bases and J by 5 bases, with 17 bases left in between. This CDR3 is 15 amino acids long. The germline V gene encodes CDR1 DFQATT and CDR2 SNEGSKA (reference sequence). CDR3 residues: CSASRSAAGDNEQFF. In nucleotides, the CDR3 is TGCAGTGCTAGTCGTTCTGCGGCAGGGGACAATGAGCAGTTCTTC.

The rearrangement links TRBV6-2 or TRBV6-3 to TRBJ2-2; 7 bases are a match to TRBD2. V trimming: 8 bases; J trimming: 6 bases; junction bases outside the gene matches: 9. Germline-derived CDR1 and CDR2 are MNHEY and SVGEGT. The CDR3 extends over 14 amino acids. CDR3 in amino acids: CASGREMESGELFF. CDR3 DNA sequence: TGTGCCAGCGGGCGGGAGATGGAGTCCGGGGAGCTGTTTTTT.

CDR3 protein: CASSSSSGRGDTQYF. The CDR3 DNA reads TGTGCCAGTTCCTCCTCTAGCGGCCGGGGCGATACGCAGTATTTT. The chain joins TRBV6-1 to TRBJ2-3; TRBD2 aligns across 7 bases. The V gene end was trimmed by 9 bases and the J gene end by 6 bases; junction bases not matched to a gene: 15. The CDR3 is 15 residues long. Germline CDR1 is MNHNS and CDR2 is SASEGT.

The V call is TRBV6-6, the J call TRBJ2-7, with TRBD1 matching over 9 bases. Per the germline V gene, CDR1 is MNHNY and CDR2 is SVGAGI (reference sequence). This CDR3 region has 15 residues. J lost 2 bases, V lost 4 bases, and 6 bases had no gene match. For the CDR3, the DNA is TGTGCCAGCAGTTCAACGGGACAGGGTACCTACGAGCAGTACTTC. Protein sequence: CASSSTGQGTYEQYF.

The genes are TRBV19 and TRBJ2-7, with 10 bases that match TRBD1. The CDR3 covers 13 residues. V lost 8 bases and J lost 4; bases outside the gene matches: 5. CDR1 is LNHDA, CDR2 SQIVND, per germline (reference sequence). DNA of the CDR3: TGTGCCAGTGGCCGGGACAGGGGTTACGAGCAGTACTTC. Encoded protein: CASGRDRGYEQYF. Together with reference TRBV19 and TRBJ2-7, the CDR3 gives the full variable domain: DGGITQSPKYLFRKEGQNVTLSCEQNLNHDAMYWYRQDPGQGLRLIYYSQIVNDFQKGDIAEGYSVSREKKESFPLTVTSAQKNPTAFYLCASGRDRGYEQYFGPGTRLTVT.

This clonotype was found many times. This sequence joins TRBV24-1 and TRBJ2-3, with D hard to call. The CDR3 covers 16 residues. V was pared by 3 bases and J by 0 bases, with 12 bases between. Germline V gives CDR1 KGHDR, CDR2 SFDVKD. The CDR3: CATSDVRPDSTDTQYF. The CDR3 nucleotides are TGTGCCACCAGTGATGTCAGACCTGATAGCACAGATACGCAGTATTTT.

This clonotype occurred a few times. The V and J genes are TRBV7-2 and TRBJ2-1; D is ambiguous. The last part of the DNA fits TRBJ2-7 better; the J call may be wrong. This CDR3 is built from 14 residues. Germline V lookup: CDR1 SGHTA, CDR2 FQGNSA. The CDR3 protein is CASSLAAPKNEQYF. DNA of the CDR3: TGTGCCAGCAGCTTAGCGGCGCCCAAAAACGAGCAGTACTTC.

The rearrangement uses TRBV20-1 and TRBJ2-5; 8 positions match TRBD2. This CDR3 has 14 residues. Germline-derived CDR1 and CDR2 are DFQATT and SNEGSKA (reference sequence). Unmatched junction bases numbered 12, after V lost 6 bases and J lost 6 bases. The CDR3 DNA reads TGCAGTGCCCACTCGGGAGCGGGAGAACAGACCCAGTACTTC. It is translated as CSAHSGAGEQTQYF.